A selection of T cell receptor beta chains follows, all from one sample in a study of shared clonotypes between healthy human individuals. TCRdb's copy holds only in-frame clones and misses some; the assay was immunoSEQ multiplex PCR. Altogether roughly 500,000 clones are present, approximately 78% being singletons, with the ten largest covering around 11%. The sequenced sample was PBMCs. The receptors here all came from a woman in her forties in good health. Some clones in this sample may be carry-over from other donors' samples. Both conserved end residues are trimmed from each CDR3. Fields, in order: V gene, J gene, CDR3 protein.

>TRBV30|-
AFGLAGQPYNEQF
>TRBV4-3|TRBJ2-3
ASSQDTSDSTDTQY
>TRBV6-5|TRBJ2-2
ASSYPTGRGTGELF
>TRBV5-6|TRBJ1-3
ASSLYGLGNTIY
>TRBV5-1|TRBJ2-1
ASSLLGSSANMGNEQF
>TRBV11-2|TRBJ1-6
ASSLGNSPLH
>TRBV10-3|TRBJ2-3
AISPDPSTDTQY
>TRBV5-4|TRBJ1-3
ASSKAGELNTIY
>TRBV27|TRBJ1-2
ASSEQGTGYT
>TRBV18|TRBJ1-5
ASSPTGTGNQPQH
>TRBV6-5|TRBJ1-2
ASSRDRLYT
>TRBV5-4|TRBJ1-2
ASSLAGVVYGYT
>TRBV7-2|TRBJ1-4
ASSLPTGQNEKLF
>TRBV7-9|TRBJ2-3
ASSFTGGGTDTQY
>TRBV5-4|TRBJ2-7
ASSPQGAYEQY
>TRBV7-3|TRBJ1-3
ASSLTLARAVSGNTIY
>TRBV6-1|TRBJ1-6
ASTVSGSYNSPLH
>TRBV5-1|TRBJ2-7
ASSLEESGYEQY
>TRBV5-1|TRBJ2-2
ASSLVTTAGAGELF
>TRBV10-3|TRBJ1-1
AIREWGAYTEAF
>TRBV9|TRBJ2-7
ASSGDRDYEQY
>TRBV7-9|TRBJ1-2
ASSRDSIGYT
>TRBV5-1|TRBJ2-5
ASSLGTGETQY
>TRBV11-2|TRBJ2-1
ASSLAPNPEGQF
>TRBV6-1|TRBJ1-5
ASSAIQVPNQPQH
>TRBV5-1|TRBJ1-4
ASSLGQGGEKLF
>TRBV19|TRBJ2-7
ASDGGYEQY
>TRBV28|TRBJ1-2
ATGPLRGYT
>TRBV7-3|TRBJ2-1
ASSSGGTSSYNEQF
>TRBV9|TRBJ2-3
ASSTRRGLSTDTQY
>TRBV4-1|-
ASSLAVPYEQY
>TRBV18|TRBJ1-5
ASSPGLRGDQPQH
>TRBV4-3|TRBJ2-5
ASSQDFDRVETQY
>TRBV6-6|TRBJ2-2
ASSKSGTRNTGELF
>TRBV6-6|TRBJ2-3
ASSTTSGSWTDTQY
>TRBV27|TRBJ2-3
ASSSDGLAAPSTDTQY
>TRBV30|TRBJ2-2
AWSVPPQRELF
>TRBV30|TRBJ2-7
AWSLGRQGYYEQY
>TRBV19|TRBJ1-2
ASTALNSDGYT
>TRBV27|TRBJ2-7
ASRLGSSYEQY
>TRBV30|TRBJ1-2
AWSSYYGYT
>TRBV5-4|TRBJ2-5
ASTLGRGGETQY
>TRBV5-1|TRBJ2-3
ASSARDSGDTQY
>TRBV5-8|TRBJ2-5
ASSLYYQETQY
>TRBV30|TRBJ1-6
AWRTVEAPLH
>TRBV7-9|TRBJ2-2
ASSPQGTGELF
>TRBV6-1|TRBJ1-5
ASSGEQGDQPQH
>TRBV10-3|TRBJ2-7
AISDNYEQY
>TRBV30|TRBJ2-7
AWSAQDRKQY
>TRBV9|TRBJ1-1
ASSVGPDGEAF
>TRBV11-2|TRBJ2-1
ASAGTSGSNEQF